This is a list of T cell receptor beta chains from one sample in a study of T cell changes during pregnancy in multiple sclerosis. Profiling relied on immunoSEQ multiplex PCR, and the TCRdb table lists in-frame clones only, not all of them. The sample lists tens of thousands of clones; around 90% were seen once. This specimen consisted of peripheral blood, obtained in the first trimester of pregnancy. The receptors come from a female donor in good health, enrolled as a control in a pregnancy study. The CDR3 runs from the conserved cysteine through the conserved F or W. D genes are given only for firm matches. Expanded clones are given a class, and other clones once, few, many or no size at all.

.	TRBV30	.	TRBJ1-4	TGTGCCTGGAGTGACGGAGGGTCTGGTGAAAAACTGTTTTTT	CAWSDGGSGEKLFF
.	TRBV6-1	.	TRBJ2-7	TGTGCCAGCAGCCCAGGGGCCGAGCAGTACTTC	CASSPGAEQYF
.	TRBV5-5	.	TRBJ2-6	TGTGCCAGCAGCTCGCCGGAGGGCTCTGGGGCCAACGTCCTGACTTTC	CASSSPEGSGANVLTF
.	TRBV28	.	TRBJ1-2	TGTGCCAGCAGTTTACAGGGTTATGGCTACACCTTC	CASSLQGYGYTF
TRBD2	TRBV7-8	.	TRBJ2-3	TGTGCCAGCAGACTTAATAGCGGGAGTCGCCCAGATACGCAGTATTTT	CASRLNSGSRPDTQYF
.	TRBV2	.	TRBJ1-1	TGTGCCAGCAAATTGGGCTCGGGGGGGTATGAAGCTTTCTTT	CASKLGSGGYEAFF
.	TRBV6-1	.	TRBJ1-1	TGTGCCAGCAGTGACCCGGGAGGGACAAGGGCTGAAGCTTTCTTT	CASSDPGGTRAEAFF
.	TRBV11-2	.	TRBJ2-2	TGTGCCAGCAGCCCTAGGGGGGGAGGGACATATGCGAACACCGGGGAGCTGTTTTTT	CASSPRGGGTYANTGELFF
.	TRBV7-9	.	TRBJ1-2	TGTGCCAGCAGCTTAGTAGCCCAGGGTGGCTATGGCTACACCTTC	CASSLVAQGGYGYTF
.	TRBV5-1	few	TRBJ2-2	TGCGCCAGCAGCTTGGGGACAGTGAACACCGGGGAGCTGTTTTTT	CASSLGTVNTGELFF
.	TRBV5-4	.	TRBJ2-7	TGTGCCAGCAGCGGACTATACAGCTCCGAGCAGTACTTC	CASSGLYSSEQYF
.	TRBV6-4	few	TRBJ2-2	TGTGCCAGCAGTGACTCTAGCACCGGGGAGCTGTTTTTT	CASSDSSTGELFF
TRBD2	TRBV28	once	TRBJ2-1	TGTGCCAGCAGTCCTTTAGCGGGAGGATCCTACAATGAGCAGTTCTTC	CASSPLAGGSYNEQFF
.	TRBV27	.	TRBJ2-1	TGTGCCAGCAGTTTCGGGGATGAGCAGTTCTTC	CASSFGDEQFF
.	TRBV4-2	.	TRBJ2-7	TGTGCCAGCAGCCCTCTGCGGCGGGGCGACGAGCAGTACTTC	CASSPLRRGDEQYF
.	TRBV7-2	.	TRBJ1-2	TGTGCCAGCAGCTCCGCCGGGACTGTCAATGGCTACACCTTC	CASSSAGTVNGYTF
TRBD2	TRBV7-9	.	TRBJ2-1	TGTGCCAGCACAAAAGGGCTAGCGGGTTACAATGAGCAGTTCTTC	CASTKGLAGYNEQFF
.	TRBV29-1	.	TRBJ2-5	TGCAGCAGCCTTGGGGCGTTGGAGACCCAGTACTTC	CSSLGALETQYF
.	TRBV28	.	TRBJ1-5	TGTGCCAGCAGTTTCATTGGGGGGGATCAGCCCCAGCATTTT	CASSFIGGDQPQHF
.	TRBV2	.	TRBJ2-1	TGTGCCAGCCAGGCCTTAAAGCAATACAATGAGCAGTTCTTC	CASQALKQYNEQFF
.	TRBV2	.	TRBJ1-5	TGTGCCAGCAGCCTGGGGAGGGATCAGCCCCAGCATTTT	CASSLGRDQPQHF
.	TRBV15	.	TRBJ2-6	TGTGCCACCAGCAGAGATGTGCGTTCTGGGGCCAACGTCCTGACTTTC	CATSRDVRSGANVLTF
TRBD2	TRBV5-1	.	TRBJ2-1	TGCGCCAGCAGCTTCATAGCGGGGATATACAATGAGCAGTTCTTC	CASSFIAGIYNEQFF
TRBD1	TRBV7-2	.	TRBJ2-7	TGTGCCAGCTCCTGGGACAGGGACACCTACGAGCAGTACTTC	CASSWDRDTYEQYF